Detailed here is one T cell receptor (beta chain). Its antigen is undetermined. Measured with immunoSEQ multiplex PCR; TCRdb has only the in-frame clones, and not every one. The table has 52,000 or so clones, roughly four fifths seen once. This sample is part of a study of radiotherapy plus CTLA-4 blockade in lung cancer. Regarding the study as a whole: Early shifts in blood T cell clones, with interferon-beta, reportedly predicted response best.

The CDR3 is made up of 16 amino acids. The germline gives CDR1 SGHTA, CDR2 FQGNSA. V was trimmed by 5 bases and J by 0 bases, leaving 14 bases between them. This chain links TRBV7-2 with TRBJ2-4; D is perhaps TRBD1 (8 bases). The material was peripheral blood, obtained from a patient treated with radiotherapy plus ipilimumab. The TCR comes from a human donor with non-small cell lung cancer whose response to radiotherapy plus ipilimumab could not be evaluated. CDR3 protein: CASSGRDRRAKNIQYF. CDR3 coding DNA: TGTGCCAGCAGCGGGAGGGACAGGAGAGCCAAAAACATTCAGTACTTC.